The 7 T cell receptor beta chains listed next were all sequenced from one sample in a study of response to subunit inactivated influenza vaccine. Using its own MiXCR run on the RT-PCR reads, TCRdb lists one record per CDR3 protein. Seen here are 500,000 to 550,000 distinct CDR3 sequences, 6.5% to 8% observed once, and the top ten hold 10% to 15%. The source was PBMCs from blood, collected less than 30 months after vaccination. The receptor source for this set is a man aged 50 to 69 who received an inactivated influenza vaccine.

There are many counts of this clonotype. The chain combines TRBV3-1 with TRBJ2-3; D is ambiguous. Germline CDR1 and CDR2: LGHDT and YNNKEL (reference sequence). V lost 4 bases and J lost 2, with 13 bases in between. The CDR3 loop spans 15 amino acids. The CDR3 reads CASSLTEGSTDTQYF. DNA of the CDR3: TGTGCCAGCAGCCTGACCGAAGGTTCCACAGATACGCAGTATTTT.

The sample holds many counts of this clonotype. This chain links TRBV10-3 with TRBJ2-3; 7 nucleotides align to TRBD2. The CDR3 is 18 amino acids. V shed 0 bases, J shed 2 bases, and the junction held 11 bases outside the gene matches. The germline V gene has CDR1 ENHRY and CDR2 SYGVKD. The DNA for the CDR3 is TGTGCCATCAGTGAGTCGGGCGGCCAAGGGGACTACACAGATACGCAGTATTTT. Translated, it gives CAISESGGQGDYTDTQYF.

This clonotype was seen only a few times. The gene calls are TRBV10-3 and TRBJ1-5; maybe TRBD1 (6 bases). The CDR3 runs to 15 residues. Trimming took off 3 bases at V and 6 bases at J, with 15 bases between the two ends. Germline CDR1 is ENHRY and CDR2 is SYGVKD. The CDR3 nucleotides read TGTGCCATCAGTGACTCCACGGGGGCAATTCAGCCCCAGCATTTT. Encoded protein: CAISDSTGAIQPQHF.

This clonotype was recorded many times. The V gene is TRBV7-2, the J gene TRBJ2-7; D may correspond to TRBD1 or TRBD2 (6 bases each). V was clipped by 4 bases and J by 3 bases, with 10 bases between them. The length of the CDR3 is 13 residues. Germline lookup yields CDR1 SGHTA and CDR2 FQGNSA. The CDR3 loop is CASSSKGGYEQYF. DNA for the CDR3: TGTGCCAGCAGCTCAAAGGGGGGCTACGAGCAGTACTTC.

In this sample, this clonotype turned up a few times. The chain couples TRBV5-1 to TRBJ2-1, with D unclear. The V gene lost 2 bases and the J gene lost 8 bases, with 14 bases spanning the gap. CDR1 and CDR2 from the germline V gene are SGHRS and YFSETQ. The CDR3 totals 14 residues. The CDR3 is CASSLQGQRDEQFF. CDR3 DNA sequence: TGCGCCAGCAGCTTACAAGGGCAAAGGGATGAGCAGTTCTTC.

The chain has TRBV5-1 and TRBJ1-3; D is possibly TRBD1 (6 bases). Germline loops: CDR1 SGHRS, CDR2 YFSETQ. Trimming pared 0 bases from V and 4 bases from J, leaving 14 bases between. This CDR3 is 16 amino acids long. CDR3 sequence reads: CASSLVGTLAGNTIYF. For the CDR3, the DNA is TGCGCCAGCAGCTTGGTGGGGACATTGGCGGGAAACACCATATATTTT.

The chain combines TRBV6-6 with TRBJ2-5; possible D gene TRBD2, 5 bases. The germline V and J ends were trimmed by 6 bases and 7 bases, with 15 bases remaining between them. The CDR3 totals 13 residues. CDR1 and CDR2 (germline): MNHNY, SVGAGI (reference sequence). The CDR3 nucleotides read TGTGCCAGCAGCGGAGGCTTCGCGACGACCCAGTACTTC. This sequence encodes CASSGGFATTQYF.